What follows are 29 T cell receptor beta chains derived from one specimen sequenced in a study of blood T cells in healthy people across ages (dated by TCRdb to the mid-2010s). To prepare the library, 5' RACE was applied. The reads were generated on an Illumina HiSeq 2500. A second PCR of about 6 to 11 cycles was performed with a sample-barcoded 5' primer and a J-beta primer mix. TCRdb's own reprocessing of the public reads used fastp at Q25 and MiXCR and kept productive beta chains. Duplicate CDR3 protein sequences are folded into a single record with the most common DNA and genes. This sample comprises some 1.4 million distinct CDR3 sequences, roughly 40% of them detected only once. The ten largest clones capture roughly 7.9% of the sample. Material for sequencing was blood. The source is a woman in her late teens or twenties in good health.

About this clonotype itself: An end of the junction differs from the germline gene, which may be a read error. The rearrangement uses TRBV7-9 and TRBJ1-2, with 7 bases that match TRBD1. The CDR3 has 13 residues. Germline V lookup: CDR1 SEHNR, CDR2 FQNEAQ (reference sequence). CDR3 residues: CASSPTGYHGFTF. CDR3 sequence (DNA): TGTGCCAGCAGCCCGACAGGGTACCATGGCTTCACCTTC.

The rearrangement joins TRBV6-2 or TRBV6-3 to TRBJ1-5; possible D gene TRBD1, 5 bases. Germline V gene sequence: CDR1 MNHEY, CDR2 SVGEGT. This CDR3 region has 13 residues. The germline V and J ends were trimmed by 5 bases and 5 bases, with 10 bases remaining between them. CDR3 protein: CASSHRDHQPQHF. The CDR3 bases are TGTGCCAGCAGTCACCGGGACCATCAGCCCCAGCATTTT.

This clonotype was detected only once. This chain links TRBV6-5 with TRBJ1-5, with D possibly TRBD1 on 6 matching bases. Germline loops: CDR1 MNHEY, CDR2 SVGAGI. V lost 6 bases, J lost 4 bases, and 13 bases lay in between. This CDR3 has 14 residues. In DNA form, the CDR3 reads TGTGCCAGCAGGGGGACAACGCGGAATCAGCCCCAGCATTTT. Translating gives CASRGTTRNQPQHF.

This clonotype turned up a few times. The chain has TRBV15 and TRBJ2-3, with D tentatively TRBD2 (6 bases). Trimming removed 2 bases from V and 6 bases from J, with 24 bases in between. The germline V gene encodes CDR1 LNHNV and CDR2 YYDKDF (reference sequence). The CDR3 length is 18 residues. The CDR3 is CATSRQIATSTSWDTQYF. The CDR3 nucleotides are TGTGCCACCAGCAGACAAATCGCAACTAGCACTTCATGGGATACGCAGTATTTT.

With regard to this clonotype: The junction and the germline gene differ at one end; a read error may be behind it. The chain employs TRBV6-6 and TRBJ2-3; 9 bases map to TRBD1. Germline CDR1 is MNHNY and CDR2 is SVGAGI (reference sequence). This CDR3 comprises 14 residues. CDR3 nucleotide sequence: TGTGCCGGCAGTTCCGGGACAGGGACAGATACGCAGTATTTT. This gives the protein CAGSSGTGTDTQYF.

The chain joins TRBV25-1 to TRBJ1-2, with 8 nucleotides matching TRBD1. J gave up 5 bases and V 4 bases, and 3 bases lay outside the gene matches. In germline, CDR1 is MGHDK, CDR2 SYGVNS. The CDR3 length is 13 residues. CDR3 loop: CASSGTGLYGYTF. CDR3 bases: TGTGCCAGCAGTGGGACAGGGTTGTATGGCTACACCTTC.

This clonotype occurred many times. The chain employs TRBV29-1 and TRBJ2-4; D unresolved. The CDR3 contains 16 residues. Per germline, CDR1 SQVTM and CDR2 ANQGSEA. Trimming removed 6 bases from V and 0 bases from J, with 18 bases in between. CDR3 in DNA: TGCAGCGTCCTATCGCCTGTTAGACTAGCCAAAAACATTCAGTACTTC. This translates into CSVLSPVRLAKNIQYF. Filled out from reference TRBV29-1 and TRBJ2-4, the complete variable domain reads SAVISQKPSRDICQRGTSLTIQCQVDSQVTMMFWYRQQPGQSLTLIATANQGSEATYESGFVIDKFPISRPNLTFSTLTVSNMSPEDSSIYLCSVLSPVRLAKNIQYFGAGTRLSVL.

The chain uses TRBV6-5 and TRBJ1-4, with TRBD1 matching 8 bases. CDR1 and CDR2 (germline): MNHEY, SVGAGI. The J segment lost 4 bases and the V segment lost 4 bases, leaving 2 bases of the junction unmatched. The CDR3 spans 14 residues. CDR3 sequence (DNA): TGTGCCAGCAGTTTGGACAGGGTTAATGAAAAACTGTTTTTT. This translates into CASSLDRVNEKLFF.

The rearrangement uses TRBV9 and TRBJ2-3; D ambiguous. Germline CDR1 is SGDLS and CDR2 is YYNGEE. V shed 3 bases and J shed 10 bases, with 12 bases lying between them. CDR3 size: 12 residues. The CDR3 bases are TGTGCCAGCAGCGCCCAAGTCTATCCGCAGTATTTT. This sequence encodes CASSAQVYPQYF.

The chain joins TRBV12-3 or TRBV12-4 to TRBJ2-1; 13 bases are a match to TRBD2. This CDR3 comprises 16 residues. The ends lost 5 bases at V and 10 bases at J; junction bases unmatched: 11. For the CDR3, the DNA is TGTGCCAGCAGTCCCCTTGGGACTAGCGGGAAGGCGGAGCAGTTCTTC. Translating it yields CASSPLGTSGKAEQFF.

This clonotype was found a few times. The CDR3 spells CASTSAGRGEQYF. The DNA for the CDR3 is TGCGCCAGCACTTCTGCAGGGCGAGGCGAGCAGTACTTC. This sequence joins TRBV5-1 and TRBJ2-7; tentative D call: TRBD1 (5 bases). Trimming removed 6 bases from V and 6 bases from J, with 16 bases in between. Germline V lookup: CDR1 SGHRS, CDR2 YFSETQ. This CDR3 region has 13 residues.

The CDR3: CASGDRVPSGANVLTF. Written as DNA, the CDR3 is TGCGCCTCGGGGGACAGGGTCCCTTCTGGGGCCAACGTCCTGACTTTC. The chain carries TRBV5-1 and TRBJ2-6; 9 nucleotides line up with TRBD1. CDR3 length: 16 residues. V trimming: 10 bases; J trimming: 1 base; junction bases outside the gene matches: 9. Looked up from germline, CDR1 is SGHRS and CDR2 is YFSETQ.

This clonotype was seen more than once but under ten times. A clone one base away is much larger, so this may be a read error. The chain couples TRBV5-1 to TRBJ2-5; 10 positions agree with TRBD2. This CDR3 is 14 amino acids long. The germline V gene has CDR1 SGHRS and CDR2 YFSETQ. V lost 4 bases, J lost 11 bases, and 11 bases stayed unmatched. CDR3 amino acids: CASSGAGGYNEQYF. CDR3 DNA sequence: TGCGCCAGCAGCGGAGCGGGAGGGTACAATGAGCAGTACTTC.

This clonotype has more than one count but fewer than ten. The genes are TRBV4-1 and TRBJ1-5; D possibly corresponds to TRBD1 (5 bases). CDR1 is MGHRA, CDR2 YSYEKL, per germline. The CDR3 extends over 13 amino acids. V lost 0 bases to trimming and J lost 9 bases, with 9 bases between them. CDR3 DNA: TGCGCCAGCAGCCAAGAGGGGGACCCGCCCCAGCATTTT. Amino acids: CASSQEGDPPQHF.

This clonotype came up a few times. The rearrangement uses TRBV20-1 and TRBJ1-5; D is ambiguous. Trimming took off 3 bases at V and 0 bases at J, with 12 bases between the two ends. CDR1 and CDR2 from the germline V gene are DFQATT and SNEGSKA (reference sequence). The CDR3 length is 15 residues. CDR3 loop: CSASVQLTSNQPQHF. The CDR3, as DNA: TGCAGTGCTAGCGTACAGCTAACTAGCAATCAGCCCCAGCATTTT.

V is TRBV7-9 and J is TRBJ1-5; 7 bases line up with TRBD1. Germline assignment: CDR1 SEHNR and CDR2 FQNEAQ (reference sequence). Trimming removed 1 base from V and 6 bases from J; junction bases left unmatched: 6. This CDR3 comprises 15 residues. CDR3 DNA sequence: TGTGCCAGCAGCTTAGAGGGGGCGCAGGGTCAGCCCCAGCATTTT. Translation: CASSLEGAQGQPQHF.

J is TRBJ2-5 and V is TRBV6-5; D is undetermined. V lost 6 bases and J lost 11, with 22 bases in between. Germline CDR1 MNHEY, CDR2 SVGAGI. This CDR3 region has 14 residues. This chain's CDR3 is CASSHVGGDYGQYF. For the CDR3, the DNA is TGTGCCAGCAGCCACGTTGGCGGAGATTACGGGCAGTACTTC.

CDR3 amino acids: CASSWDNTGELFF. DNA of the CDR3: TGCGCCAGCAGCTGGGACAACACCGGGGAGCTGTTTTTT. The rearrangement joins TRBV5-1 to TRBJ2-2; D possibly uses TRBD1 or TRBD2 (5 bases each). CDR1 and CDR2 from the germline V gene are SGHRS and YFSETQ. CDR3 size: 13 residues. V lost 3 bases and J 2 bases, leaving 5 bases between the germline ends.

Ten or more counts support this clonotype. The chain links TRBV7-2 to TRBJ2-1, with 9 bases identical to TRBD2. The germline V gene encodes CDR1 SGHTA and CDR2 FQGNSA. This CDR3 contains 16 residues. Trimming removed 1 base from V and 4 bases from J; junction bases left unmatched: 5. CDR3 nucleotide sequence: TGTGCCAGCAGCTTAGTTGGGCTAGCGGGATACAATGAGCAGTTCTTC. It translates to CASSLVGLAGYNEQFF.

This clonotype has a handful of counts. The V and J genes are TRBV18 and TRBJ2-3; D is unclear. The CDR3 has 15 residues. Trimming cost V 2 bases and J 1 base, with 10 bases left between them. Germline CDR1 KGHSH, CDR2 LQKENI. CDR3 sequence: CASSPAAVRTDTQYF. The CDR3 DNA follows: TGTGCCAGCTCACCAGCGGCGGTTCGCACAGATACGCAGTATTTT.

This clonotype was counted only a few times. This chain connects TRBV3-1 to TRBJ1-5; the D gene is possibly TRBD1 (5 bases). V was pared by 5 bases and J by 6 bases, with 11 bases between. This CDR3 region has 13 residues. Germline assignment: CDR1 LGHDT and CDR2 YNNKEL (reference sequence). For the CDR3, the DNA is TGTGCCAGCAGCGCGGGGGACGGTCAGCCCCAGCATTTT. Its protein is CASSAGDGQPQHF.

The gene calls are TRBV7-7 and TRBJ2-1; no clear D gene. Deletions cut 0 bases from V and 2 bases from J, with 11 bases between. Germline assignment: CDR1 SSHAT and CDR2 FNYEAQ (reference sequence). The CDR3 sequence is 16 residues long. In DNA, the CDR3 is TGTGCCAGCAGCTTAGCAGTTGGCGGAGCCTACAATGAGCAGTTCTTC. Its protein product is CASSLAVGGAYNEQFF.

The chain couples TRBV4-1 to TRBJ2-3, with D perhaps TRBD2 (6 bases). The V gene lost 1 base and the J gene lost 2 bases, with 22 bases spanning the gap. This CDR3 region has 19 residues. Germline V gives CDR1 MGHRA, CDR2 YSYEKL. The CDR3 bases are TGCGCCAGCAGCCAAGCCCTTTTCATGGCTAGCGCGACCACAGATACGCAGTATTTT. Its translation is CASSQALFMASATTDTQYF.

A remark on this clonotype: Its ends do not fully match the called genes, so a read error is possible. V is TRBV10-3 and J is TRBJ2-5; the D is unclear. From germline, CDR1 is ENHRY and CDR2 SYGVKD. The CDR3 loop spans 12 amino acids. DNA for the CDR3: TGTGCCGTCAGTGATGTGGGGGAGACCCAGTACTTC. Protein: CAVSDVGETQYF.

The rearrangement uses TRBV6-2 or TRBV6-3 and TRBJ2-7; D possibly matches TRBD1 or TRBD2 (5 bases each). V dropped 6 bases and J dropped 0 bases, with 12 bases sitting between them. The germline CDR1 and CDR2 sequences are MNHEY and SVGEGT. CDR3 length equals 14 residues. This chain's CDR3 is CASRPPGTSYEQYF. In DNA, the CDR3 is TGTGCCAGCAGACCCCCCGGGACCTCCTACGAGCAGTACTTC.

The rearrangement joins TRBV20-1 to TRBJ1-5; D is unclear. The V and J ends lost 2 bases and 0 bases respectively, with 11 bases between them. CDR1 is DFQATT and CDR2 is SNEGSKA in the germline V gene (reference sequence). The CDR3 sequence is 15 residues long. The CDR3 bases are TGCAGTGCTAGACCACGAGGCATTAGCAATCAGCCCCAGCATTTT. Residues: CSARPRGISNQPQHF.

The V call is TRBV9, the J call TRBJ1-6; D ambiguous. CDR3 size: 11 residues. Germline V CDR1 and CDR2: SGDLS, YYNGEE. Between the trimmed V and J ends, which lost 7 bases and 14 bases, there was a span of 13 bases. CDR3 region: CASERGGTLHF. The DNA for the CDR3 is TGTGCCAGCGAACGGGGTGGTACCCTCCACTTT.

The chain employs TRBV7-9 and TRBJ2-5, with TRBD2 matching over 9 bases. Germline trimming cut 6 bases from V and 9 bases from J; bases unmatched to any gene: 11. The CDR3 contains 14 residues. Germline values: CDR1 SEHNR, CDR2 FQNEAQ (reference sequence). The CDR3: CASSSTSGHASQYF. The CDR3 bases are TGTGCCAGCAGTTCGACTAGCGGACACGCGTCCCAGTACTTC.

This clonotype was seen more than once but under ten times. This sequence joins TRBV20-1 and TRBJ2-1; 7 nucleotides align to TRBD2. The V segment lost 0 bases and the J segment 0 bases; nucleotides outside the gene matches: 8. The CDR3 runs 17 residues. CDR1 DFQATT and CDR2 SNEGSKA come from the germline V gene (reference sequence). CDR3 sequence (DNA): TGCAGTGCTAGAGATGGGGCGGGGGAGAGCTCCTACAATGAGCAGTTCTTC. It encodes CSARDGAGESSYNEQFF.